These 31 T cell receptor beta chains share one sample of origin, sequenced in a study of CD8 T cells in Susac syndrome. A quantity of roughly 0.5 to 1 ug RNA underwent reverse transcription using random hexamers. TCRdb analysed the immunoSEQ multiplex PCR reads with MiXCR anew, one entry per CDR3 protein. The profile shows about 280,000 distinct CDR3 sequences, 70% to 90% of them singletons. Specimen: CD8+ T cells from PBMCs. The source is a human donor with multiple sclerosis.

The chain recombines TRBV30 with TRBJ2-1; unclear D gene. Germline-derived CDR1 and CDR2 are GTSNPN and SVGIG (reference sequence). Trimming shortened V by 1 base and J by 4 bases, and 8 bases separated the two germline ends. CDR3 length: 13 amino acids. CDR3 in DNA: TGTGCCTGGAGTGGCGCCAGTTACAATGAGCAGTTCTTC. The encoded protein is CAWSGASYNEQFF.

This clonotype was seen a handful of times. The J gene is TRBJ2-1, the V gene TRBV11-2; no reliable D call. CDR3 length: 13 amino acids. CDR1 is SGHAT, CDR2 FQNNGV, per germline. Trimming stripped 1 base from V and 6 bases from J, with 7 bases between. The CDR3 sequence is CASSLGQTNEQFF. Here the CDR3 DNA reads TGTGCCAGCAGCTTAGGACAAACCAATGAGCAGTTCTTC.

As concerns this clonotype: The conserved final phenylalanine or tryptophan is absent from the CDR3, which likely points to a read error. This chain uses TRBV9 with TRBJ1-2; D gene unclear. The CDR3 is 16 residues long. CDR1 and CDR2 from the germline V gene are SGDLS and YYNGEE. Between the trimmed V and J ends, which lost 1 base and 0 bases, there was a span of 13 bases. The chain's CDR3 is CASSVSRELANYGYTL. The CDR3, as DNA: TGTGCCAGCAGCGTATCGAGGGAGTTGGCTAACTATGGCTACACCCTC.

Only a few counts were recorded for this clonotype. The chain has TRBV7-9 and TRBJ2-7, with D perhaps assigned TRBD1 or TRBD2 (5 bases each). The CDR3 covers 13 residues. Germline lookup yields CDR1 SEHNR and CDR2 FQNEAQ (reference sequence). The ends were cut back, 6 bases at V and 5 bases at J, with 14 bases in the middle. Here the CDR3 reads CASRSGTPHEQYF. The CDR3 DNA sequence: TGTGCCAGCAGATCCGGGACCCCACACGAGCAGTACTTC. Drawing the rest from reference TRBV7-9 and TRBJ2-7, the complete variable domain is DTGVSQNPRHKITKRGQNVTFRCDPISEHNRLYWYRQTLGQGPEFLTYFQNEAQLEKSRLLSDRFSAERPKGSFSTLEIQRTEQGDSAMYLCASRSGTPHEQYFGPGTRLTVT.

This chain joins TRBV18 and TRBJ1-1; no reliable D call. The germline gives CDR1 KGHSH, CDR2 LQKENI. Trimming left V 8 bases short and J 1 base short, with 14 bases between. The CDR3 has 14 residues. The CDR3 here is CASRQLTWNTEAFF. CDR3 sequence (DNA): TGTGCCAGCCGGCAGTTGACTTGGAACACTGAAGCTTTCTTT.

This clonotype was observed once. The chain has TRBV7-2 and TRBJ2-1, with 13 bases fitting TRBD2. This CDR3 spans 16 amino acids. From germline, CDR1 is SGHTA and CDR2 FQGNSA. V gave up 2 bases and J gave up 10 bases; unmatched junction bases: 8. Here the CDR3 DNA reads TGTGCCAGCAGCTTAAGCACTAGCGGGAGGGCCCGGGAGCAGTTCTTC. As protein: CASSLSTSGRAREQFF.

The chain employs TRBV7-9 and TRBJ2-5, with a weak D call TRBD1 (5 bases). Germline V lookup: CDR1 SEHNR, CDR2 FQNEAQ (reference sequence). V was cut by 5 bases and J by 5 bases, with 18 bases left in between. The CDR3 length is 15 residues. The DNA for the CDR3 is TGTGCCAGCAGCCCTGTAGTGATCGCAGGGGAGACCCAGTACTTC. Protein: CASSPVVIAGETQYF.

V usage is TRBV24-1 and J usage is TRBJ1-5, with D possibly matching TRBD1 (5 bases). The CDR3 extends over 14 amino acids. Per the germline V gene, CDR1 is KGHDR and CDR2 is SFDVKD. The ends were cut back, 5 bases at V and 6 bases at J, with 13 bases in the middle. The CDR3 coding sequence is TGTGCCACCAGTGGCCGGGGGGAGGTTCAGCCCCAGCATTTT. Its translation: CATSGRGEVQPQHF.

This clonotype came up once. V is TRBV3-1 and J is TRBJ2-4; D may correspond to TRBD1 or TRBD2 (6 bases each). Per the germline V gene, CDR1 is LGHDT and CDR2 is YNNKEL (reference sequence). This CDR3 has 16 amino acids. V was cut by 5 bases and J by 4 bases, with 18 bases left in between. The CDR3 nucleotides are TGTGCCAGCAGCGAACCAAGGGGGGATCTTAAAAACATTCAGTACTTC. This codes for CASSEPRGDLKNIQYF. The variable domain in full, with the rest retrieved from reference TRBV3-1 and TRBJ2-4, is DTAVSQTPKYLVTQMGNDKSIKCEQNLGHDTMYWYKQDSKKFLKIMFSYNNKELIINETVPNRFSPKSPDKAHLNLHINSLELGDSAVYFCASSEPRGDLKNIQYFGAGTRLSVL.

CDR3 sequence (DNA): TGTGCCATTGTTCTAGGGACTAGCGGGAGTTTTTCCTTTTCGAGGCCCTACGAGCAGTACTTC. It is translated as CAIVLGTSGSFSFSRPYEQYF. This chain joins TRBV2 and TRBJ2-7, with 14 nucleotides matching TRBD2. V lost 10 bases to trimming and J lost 2 bases; unmatched junction nucleotides: 25. CDR3 size: 21 residues. Germline V lookup: CDR1 SNHLY, CDR2 FYNNEI.

As DNA, the CDR3 is TGTGCCAGCAGCCTCGACGACGAGCAGTACTTC. It is translated as CASSLDDEQYF. This rearrangement joins TRBV7-2 to TRBJ2-7; D is undetermined. The germline gives CDR1 SGHTA, CDR2 FQGNSA. CDR3 length equals 11 residues. Trimming shortened V by 5 bases and J by 5 bases, and 7 bases separated the two germline ends.

This clonotype was found once. DNA of the CDR3: TGTGCCAGCAGCTTGGAGACACGGGAGGGCCTGAGTAGTCCGTTTAATGAGCAGTTCTTC. Its protein is CASSLETREGLSSPFNEQFF. The V call is TRBV5-6, the J call TRBJ2-1; TRBD2 matches at 8 bases. Germline V gives CDR1 SGHDT, CDR2 YYEEEE. CDR3 length equals 20 residues. V gave up 0 bases and J gave up 7 bases; unmatched junction bases: 21. The variable domain in full, with the rest retrieved from reference TRBV5-6 and TRBJ2-1, is DAGVTQSPTHLIKTRGQQVTLRCSPKSGHDTVSWYQQALGQGPQFIFQYYEEEERQRGNFPDRFSGHQFPNYSSELNVNALLLGDSALYLCASSLETREGLSSPFNEQFFGPGTRLTVL.

The CDR3: CSVGASGYNEQFF. The DNA of the CDR3 is TGCAGCGTTGGGGCTAGCGGTTACAATGAGCAGTTCTTC. V usage is TRBV29-1 and J usage is TRBJ2-1; 7 positions match TRBD2. The germline V gene encodes CDR1 SQVTM and CDR2 ANQGSEA. V lost 4 bases, J lost 4 bases, and 4 bases stayed unmatched. There are 13 residues in the CDR3.

The J gene is TRBJ1-1, the V gene TRBV11-2, with D perhaps matching TRBD1 (6 bases). This CDR3 has 12 amino acids. V shed 3 bases and J shed 6 bases, with 8 bases lying between them. Germline loops: CDR1 SGHAT, CDR2 FQNNGV. Written as DNA, the CDR3 is TGTGCCAGCAGCTTTGGGACATCTGAAGCTTTCTTT. It is translated as CASSFGTSEAFF.

J is TRBJ2-7 and V is TRBV27; 8 bases fit TRBD2. Germline V lookup: CDR1 MNHEY, CDR2 SMNVEV (reference sequence). After removal of 4 bases from V and 3 bases from J, the junction contained 11 bases not matched to a gene. The CDR3 loop spans 16 amino acids. The CDR3 spells CASSSYVRLARYEQYF. The CDR3 nucleotides read TGTGCCAGCAGTTCCTACGTTAGACTAGCGCGCTACGAGCAGTACTTC.

The CDR3 here is CASSLPSGRAYNEQFF. CDR3 bases: TGTGCCAGCAGCTTACCCAGCGGGAGGGCCTACAATGAGCAGTTCTTC. V gene TRBV13 combines with J gene TRBJ2-1, with 10 bases lining up with TRBD2. J gave up 2 bases and V 2 bases, and 3 bases lay outside the gene matches. This CDR3 has 16 residues. From germline, CDR1 is PRHDT and CDR2 FYEKMQ (reference sequence).

This chain uses TRBV2 with TRBJ1-1; 7 nucleotides align to TRBD1. Unmatched junction bases numbered 9, after V lost 7 bases and J lost 4 bases. Germline CDR1 and CDR2: SNHLY and FYNNEI. The CDR3 sequence is 14 residues long. CDR3: CASTRQGAGTEAFF. Written as DNA, the CDR3 is TGTGCCAGCACCAGACAGGGCGCGGGCACTGAAGCTTTCTTT. Based on the CDR3 plus reference TRBV2 and TRBJ1-1, the full variable domain is EPEVTQTPSHQVTQMGQEVILRCVPISNHLYFYWYRQILGQKVEFLVSFYNNEISEKSEIFDDQFSVERPDGSNFTLKIRSTKLEDSAMYFCASTRQGAGTEAFFGQGTRLTVV.

The chain employs TRBV4-2 and TRBJ2-7; 15 bases map to TRBD2. Germline values: CDR1 LGHNA, CDR2 YNFKEQ. The CDR3 runs to 20 residues. V lost 2 bases and J lost 0; bases outside the gene matches: 11. DNA for the CDR3: TGTGCCAGCAGCCAACGGACCGGGACTAGCGGGAGGACGAGCTCCTACGAGCAGTACTTC. Translated: CASSQRTGTSGRTSSYEQYF.

The chain is built from TRBV5-4 and TRBJ2-2; TRBD1 matches 9 bases. V shed 2 bases, J shed 1 base, and the junction held 12 bases outside the gene matches. Germline V lookup: CDR1 SGHNT, CDR2 YYREEE (reference sequence). CDR3 length: 19 residues. CDR3 loop: CASSFPGQGNAENTGELFF. The CDR3 DNA sequence: TGTGCCAGCAGCTTCCCGGGACAGGGTAATGCTGAGAACACCGGGGAGCTGTTTTTT.

The CDR3 nucleotides read TGTGCCAGCTCACCACGGGGGCGGGCGGCCACAGATACGCAGTATTTT. Its protein product is CASSPRGRAATDTQYF. The J gene is TRBJ2-3, the V gene TRBV18; tentatively, D is TRBD1 (6 bases). V dropped 1 base and J dropped 2 bases, with 13 bases sitting between them. The CDR3 totals 16 residues. The V gene's germline CDR1 is KGHSH and CDR2 LQKENI.

The rearrangement joins TRBV7-2 to TRBJ2-7; D is tentatively TRBD1 or TRBD2 (5 bases each). The germline CDR1 and CDR2 sequences are SGHTA and FQGNSA. The CDR3 extends over 15 amino acids. The germline V and J ends were trimmed by 2 bases and 5 bases, with 16 bases remaining between them. DNA of the CDR3: TGTGCCAGCAGCTTAAGGTGGGCAGGGAGCCACGAGCAGTACTTC. The encoded protein is CASSLRWAGSHEQYF.

The chain carries TRBV5-8 and TRBJ2-5; D is undetermined. Trimming took 2 bases from V and 3 from J, leaving 14 bases between them. This CDR3 contains 15 residues. CDR1 and CDR2 (germline): SGHTS, YDEGEE. CDR3 residues: CASSFGVSNEETQYF. In nucleotides, the CDR3 is TGTGCCAGCAGCTTTGGGGTCAGTAACGAAGAGACCCAGTACTTC.

V usage is TRBV6-1 and J usage is TRBJ1-2; TRBD1 agrees at 7 bases. The germline gives CDR1 MNHNS, CDR2 SASEGT. Trimming removed 7 bases from V and 6 bases from J; junction bases left unmatched: 2. The CDR3 is made up of 11 amino acids. CDR3 DNA sequence: TGTGCCAGCACCGACAGGGATGGCTACACCTTC. Amino acid sequence: CASTDRDGYTF.

This chain uses TRBV30 with TRBJ1-1; D unresolved. Per germline, CDR1 GTSNPN and CDR2 SVGIG (reference sequence). V shed 7 bases and J shed 5 bases, with 17 bases lying between them. The CDR3 is 13 residues long. The chain's CDR3 is CASTLNMGTEAFF. The CDR3 nucleotides read TGTGCCTCCACTCTTAACATGGGGACTGAAGCTTTCTTT.

This clonotype was seen a handful of times. The CDR3 is CSVEGLAGGYNEQFF. CDR3 nucleotides: TGCAGCGTTGAAGGACTAGCGGGAGGGTACAATGAGCAGTTCTTC. The chain combines TRBV29-1 with TRBJ2-1, with 14 bases that match TRBD2. The CDR3 contains 15 residues. Germline loops: CDR1 SQVTM, CDR2 ANQGSEA. J lost 4 bases, V lost 1 base, and 0 bases had no gene match.

This clonotype was recorded once. The chain links TRBV9 to TRBJ2-5, with TRBD1 matching 10 bases. Per germline, CDR1 SGDLS and CDR2 YYNGEE. J gave up 7 bases and V 2 bases, and 8 bases lay outside the gene matches. This CDR3 contains 15 residues. CDR3 DNA sequence: TGTGCCAGCAGCGTCGCGACAGGGGGCAGCGGGACCCAGTACTTC. It is translated as CASSVATGGSGTQYF. The variable domain in full, with the rest retrieved from reference TRBV9 and TRBJ2-5, is DSGVTQTPKHLITATGQRVTLRCSPRSGDLSVYWYQQSLDQGLQFLIQYYNGEERAKGNILERFSAQQFPDLHSELNLSSLELGDSALYFCASSVATGGSGTQYFGPGTRLLVL.

The gene calls are TRBV27 and TRBJ1-1; TRBD1 aligns across 7 bases. V trimming: 5 bases; J trimming: 4 bases; junction bases outside the gene matches: 7. CDR3 length: 14 amino acids. The germline CDR1 and CDR2 sequences are MNHEY and SMNVEV (reference sequence). The CDR3 reads CASSATGKTTEAFF. The DNA of the CDR3 is TGTGCCAGCAGTGCGACAGGGAAGACCACTGAAGCTTTCTTT.

The CDR3 bases are TGTGCCTGGAGTGTGGGGACAGGGAAACATCAGCCCCAGCATTTT. This encodes CAWSVGTGKHQPQHF. The chain combines TRBV30 with TRBJ1-5; 9 bases agree with TRBD1. From germline, CDR1 is GTSNPN and CDR2 SVGIG (reference sequence). After removal of 0 bases from V and 5 bases from J, the junction contained 5 bases not matched to a gene. There are 15 residues in the CDR3.

This clonotype is a singleton in its sample. The chain uses TRBV13 and TRBJ2-7; D is unclear. This CDR3 is 13 amino acids long. Per germline, CDR1 PRHDT and CDR2 FYEKMQ (reference sequence). The germline V and J ends were trimmed by 4 bases and 3 bases, with 10 bases remaining between them. The CDR3 nucleotides read TGTGCCAGCAGCTCAAGGTCGGGCTACGAGCAGTACTTC. It yields the protein CASSSRSGYEQYF.

This chain links TRBV6-2 or TRBV6-3 with TRBJ2-3, with D perhaps TRBD2 (5 bases). V shed 7 bases and J shed 3 bases, with 17 bases lying between them. Germline CDR1 and CDR2: MNHEY and SVGEGT. The CDR3 covers 15 residues. The CDR3 sequence: CASTPLASRTDTQYF. CDR3 DNA: TGTGCCAGCACCCCTCTTGCTAGCCGGACAGATACGCAGTATTTT.

This clonotype appeared once. The chain recombines TRBV19 with TRBJ2-7; 9 positions agree with TRBD1. The CDR3 covers 15 residues. The V gene end was trimmed by 7 bases and the J gene end by 2 bases; junction bases not matched to a gene: 9. Germline loops: CDR1 LNHDA, CDR2 SQIVND (reference sequence). The CDR3 DNA follows: TGTGCCAGTACCCCGGGGACAGGGAGAACCTACGAGCAGTACTTC. Its translation is CASTPGTGRTYEQYF.